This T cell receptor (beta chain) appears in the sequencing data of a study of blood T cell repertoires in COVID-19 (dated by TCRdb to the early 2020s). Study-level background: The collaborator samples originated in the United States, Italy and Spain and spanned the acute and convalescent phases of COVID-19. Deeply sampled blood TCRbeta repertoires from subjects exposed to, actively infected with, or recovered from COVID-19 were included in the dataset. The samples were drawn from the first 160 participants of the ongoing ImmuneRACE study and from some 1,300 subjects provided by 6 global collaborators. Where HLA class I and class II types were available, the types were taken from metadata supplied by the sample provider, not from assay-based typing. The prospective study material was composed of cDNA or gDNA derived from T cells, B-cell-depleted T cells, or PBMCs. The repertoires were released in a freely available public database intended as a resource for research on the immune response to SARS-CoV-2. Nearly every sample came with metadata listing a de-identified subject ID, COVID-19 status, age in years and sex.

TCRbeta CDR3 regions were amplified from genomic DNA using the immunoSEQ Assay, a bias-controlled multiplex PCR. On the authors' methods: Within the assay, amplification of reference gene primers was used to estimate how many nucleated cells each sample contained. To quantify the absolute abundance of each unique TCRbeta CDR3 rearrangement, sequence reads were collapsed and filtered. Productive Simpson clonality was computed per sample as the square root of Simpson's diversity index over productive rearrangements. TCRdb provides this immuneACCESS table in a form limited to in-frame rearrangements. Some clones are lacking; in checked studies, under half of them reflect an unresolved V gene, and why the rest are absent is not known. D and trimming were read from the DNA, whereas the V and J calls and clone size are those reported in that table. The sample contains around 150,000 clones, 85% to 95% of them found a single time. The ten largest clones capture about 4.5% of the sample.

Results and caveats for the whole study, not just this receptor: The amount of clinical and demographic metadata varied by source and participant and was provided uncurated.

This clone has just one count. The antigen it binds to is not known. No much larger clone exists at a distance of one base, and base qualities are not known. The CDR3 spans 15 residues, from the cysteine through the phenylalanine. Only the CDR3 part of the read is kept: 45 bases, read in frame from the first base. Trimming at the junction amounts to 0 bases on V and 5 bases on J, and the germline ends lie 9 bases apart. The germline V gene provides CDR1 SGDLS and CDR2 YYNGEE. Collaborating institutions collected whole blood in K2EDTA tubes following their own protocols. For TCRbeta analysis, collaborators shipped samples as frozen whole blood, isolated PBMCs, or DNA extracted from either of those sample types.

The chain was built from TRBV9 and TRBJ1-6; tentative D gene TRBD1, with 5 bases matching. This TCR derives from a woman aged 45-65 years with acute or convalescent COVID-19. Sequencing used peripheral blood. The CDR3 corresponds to CASSVGGRDNSPLHF. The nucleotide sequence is TGTGCCAGCAGCGTAGGGGGCCGAGATAATTCACCCCTCCACTTT. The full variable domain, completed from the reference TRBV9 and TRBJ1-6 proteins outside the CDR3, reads DSGVTQTPKHLITATGQRVTLRCSPRSGDLSVYWYQQSLDQGLQFLIQYYNGEERAKGNILERFSAQQFPDLHSELNLSSLELGDSALYFCASSVGGRDNSPLHFGNGTRLTVT.